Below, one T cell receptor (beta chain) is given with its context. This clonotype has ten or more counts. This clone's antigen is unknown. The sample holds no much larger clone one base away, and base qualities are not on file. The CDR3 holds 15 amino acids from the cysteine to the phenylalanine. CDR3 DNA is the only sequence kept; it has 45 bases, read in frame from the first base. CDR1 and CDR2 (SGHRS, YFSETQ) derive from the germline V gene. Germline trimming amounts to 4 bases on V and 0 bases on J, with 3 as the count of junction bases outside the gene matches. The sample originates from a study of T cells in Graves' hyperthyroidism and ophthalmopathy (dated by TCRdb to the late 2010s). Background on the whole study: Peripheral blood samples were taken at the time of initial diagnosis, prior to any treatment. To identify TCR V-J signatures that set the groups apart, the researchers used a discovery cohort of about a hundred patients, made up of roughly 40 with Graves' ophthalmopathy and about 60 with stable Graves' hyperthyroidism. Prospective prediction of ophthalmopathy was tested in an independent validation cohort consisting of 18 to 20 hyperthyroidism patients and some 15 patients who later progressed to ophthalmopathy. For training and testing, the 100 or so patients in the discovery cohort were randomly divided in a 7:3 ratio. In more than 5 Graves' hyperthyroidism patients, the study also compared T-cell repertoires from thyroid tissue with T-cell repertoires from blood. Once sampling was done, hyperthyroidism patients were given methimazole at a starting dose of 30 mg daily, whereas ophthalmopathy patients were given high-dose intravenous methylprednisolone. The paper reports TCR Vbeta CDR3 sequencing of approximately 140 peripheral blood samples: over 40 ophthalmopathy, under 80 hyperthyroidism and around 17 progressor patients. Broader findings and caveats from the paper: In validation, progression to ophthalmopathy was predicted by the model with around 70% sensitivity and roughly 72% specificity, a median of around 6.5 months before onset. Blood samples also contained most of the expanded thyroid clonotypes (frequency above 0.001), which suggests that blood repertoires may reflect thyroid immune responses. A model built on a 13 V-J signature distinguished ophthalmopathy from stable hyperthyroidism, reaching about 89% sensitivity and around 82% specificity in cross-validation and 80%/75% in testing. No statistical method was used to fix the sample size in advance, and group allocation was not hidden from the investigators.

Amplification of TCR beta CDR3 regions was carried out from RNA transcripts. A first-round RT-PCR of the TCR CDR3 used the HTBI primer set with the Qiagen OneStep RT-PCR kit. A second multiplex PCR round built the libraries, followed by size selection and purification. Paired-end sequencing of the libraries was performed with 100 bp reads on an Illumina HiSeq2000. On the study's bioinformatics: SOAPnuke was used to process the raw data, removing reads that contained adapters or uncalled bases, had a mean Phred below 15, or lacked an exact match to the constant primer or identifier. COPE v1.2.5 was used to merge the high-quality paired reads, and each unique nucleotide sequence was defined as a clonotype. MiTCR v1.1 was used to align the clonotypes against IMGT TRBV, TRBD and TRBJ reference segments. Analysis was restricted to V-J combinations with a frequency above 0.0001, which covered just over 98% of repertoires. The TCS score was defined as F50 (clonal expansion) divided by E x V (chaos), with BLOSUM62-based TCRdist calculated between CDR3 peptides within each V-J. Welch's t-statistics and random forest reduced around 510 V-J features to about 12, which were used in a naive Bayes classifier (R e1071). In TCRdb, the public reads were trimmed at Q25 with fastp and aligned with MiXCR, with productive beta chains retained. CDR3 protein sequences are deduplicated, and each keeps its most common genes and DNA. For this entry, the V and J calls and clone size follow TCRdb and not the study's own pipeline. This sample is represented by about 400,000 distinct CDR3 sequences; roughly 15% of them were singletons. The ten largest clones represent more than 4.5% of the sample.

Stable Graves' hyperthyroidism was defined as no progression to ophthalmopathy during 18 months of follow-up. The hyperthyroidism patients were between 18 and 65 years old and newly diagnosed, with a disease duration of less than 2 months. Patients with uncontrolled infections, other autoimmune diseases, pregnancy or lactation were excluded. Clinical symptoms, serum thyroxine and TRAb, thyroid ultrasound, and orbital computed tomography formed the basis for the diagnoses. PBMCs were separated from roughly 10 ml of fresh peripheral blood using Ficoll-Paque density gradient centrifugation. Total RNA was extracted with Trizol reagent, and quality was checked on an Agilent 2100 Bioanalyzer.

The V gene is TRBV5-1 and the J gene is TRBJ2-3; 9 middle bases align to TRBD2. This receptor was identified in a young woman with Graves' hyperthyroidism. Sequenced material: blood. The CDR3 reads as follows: CASSGTSRSTDTQYF. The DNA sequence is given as TGCGCCAGCAGCGGGACTAGCCGTAGCACAGATACGCAGTATTTT. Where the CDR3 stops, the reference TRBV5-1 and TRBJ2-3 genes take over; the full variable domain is KAGVTQTPRYLIKTRGQQVTLSCSPISGHRSVSWYQQTPGQGLQFLFEYFSETQRNKGNFPGRFSGRQFSNSRSEMNVSTLELGDSALYLCASSGTSRSTDTQYFGPGTRLTVL.